Listed below are T cell receptor beta chains from one sample, sequenced in a study of blood T cell repertoires in COVID-19. Sequencing used immunoSEQ multiplex PCR; TCRdb keeps in-frame clones, though not all of them. Of some 250,000 clones detected, approximately 87% appear once; the ten largest clones hold more than 10%. The sample taken for sequencing was peripheral blood. The receptors derive from a woman aged 30 to 39 with COVID-19, enrolled during active disease. CDR3s include the opening cysteine and the closing phenylalanine or tryptophan. D genes are given only for firm matches. Clone size, where shown, is once, few, many, or a class for clones that have expanded.

size: NA; J: TRBJ1-6; V: TRBV19; D: TRBD1; CDR3: CASSMGQGNNSPLHF; DNA: TGTGCCAGTAGTATGGGACAGGGGAATAATTCACCCCTCCACTTT
size: few; J: TRBJ1-4; V: TRBV19; D: TRBD1; CDR3: CASQGAPNEKLFF; DNA: TGTGCCAGTCAGGGGGCCCCTAATGAAAAACTGTTTTTT
size: NA; J: TRBJ2-7; V: TRBV3-1/TRBV3-2; D: NA; CDR3: CASSQDLSWGTYEQYF; DNA: TGTGCCAGCAGCCAAGATCTAAGTTGGGGGACTTACGAGCAGTACTTC
size: NA; J: TRBJ2-3; V: TRBV29-1; D: NA; CDR3: CSVHVGEITDTQYF; DNA: TGCAGCGTTCATGTAGGGGAAATCACAGATACGCAGTATTTT
size: NA; J: TRBJ1-1; V: TRBV19; D: NA; CDR3: CGSGGAGRFTEAFF; DNA: TGTGGGTCTGGGGGCGCTGGACGGTTCACTGAAGCTTTCTTT
size: NA; J: TRBJ1-4; V: TRBV18; D: NA; CDR3: CASSPLDGGRKLFF; DNA: TGTGCCAGCTCACCATTGGATGGAGGCCGAAAACTGTTTTTT
size: once; J: TRBJ2-7; V: TRBV28; D: TRBD2; CDR3: CASSFRGGNEQYF; DNA: TGTGCCAGCAGTTTTCGGGGGGGCAACGAGCAGTACTTC
size: NA; J: TRBJ2-7; V: TRBV6-5; D: NA; CDR3: CASSKQTASYEQYF; DNA: TGTGCCAGCAGTAAACAGACAGCCTCCTACGAGCAGTACTTC
size: NA; J: TRBJ1-2; V: TRBV6-5; D: NA; CDR3: CASSYSSGLYGYTF; DNA: TGTGCCAGCAGTTACTCGAGCGGCCTCTATGGCTACACCTTC
size: NA; J: TRBJ1-6; V: TRBV2; D: NA; CDR3: CASSEGQGFNSPLHF; DNA: TGTGCCAGCAGTGAGGGGCAGGGTTTTAATTCACCCCTCCACTTT